Listed below are T cell receptor beta chains from one sample, sequenced in a study of low-dose radiotherapy and immunotherapy resistance in tumors. TCRdb itself ran the reads through MiXCR, one entry per CDR3 protein. The table has 64,000 or so distinct CDR3 sequences, 26% seen once. The sequenced sample was PBMCs, obtained before treatment. These receptors were obtained from a male donor with rectosigmoid adenocarcinoma. Both conserved end residues are part of each CDR3. A D gene is named only where the DNA matches it firmly. Part of the rows lack a size; the others show once, few, many or a class for expanded clones.

cdr3_length: 15; j_call: TRBJ2-7; clone_size: many; v_call: TRBV10-3; d_call: -; cdr3_aa: CAISARSIVSDEQYF; cdr3_nt: TGTGCCATCAGTGCCCGCAGTATCGTGTCGGACGAGCAGTACTTC
cdr3_length: 16; j_call: TRBJ2-3; clone_size: many; v_call: TRBV10-3; d_call: TRBD2; cdr3_aa: CAISLLAGVDADTQYF; cdr3_nt: TGTGCCATCAGTTTACTAGCGGGAGTTGATGCAGATACGCAGTATTTT
cdr3_length: 14; j_call: TRBJ2-2; clone_size: once; v_call: TRBV12-3/TRBV12-4; d_call: TRBD2; cdr3_aa: CASSIAGETGELFF; cdr3_nt: TGTGCCAGCAGCATAGCGGGAGAGACCGGGGAGCTGTTTTTT
cdr3_length: 17; j_call: TRBJ2-2; clone_size: many; v_call: TRBV6-5; d_call: TRBD2; cdr3_aa: CASSYSMSSGVTGELFF; cdr3_nt: TGTGCCAGCAGTTACTCGATGTCTAGCGGGGTAACCGGGGAGCTGTTTTTT
cdr3_length: 14; j_call: TRBJ2-2; clone_size: -; v_call: TRBV14; d_call: -; cdr3_aa: CASSPGTNTGELFF; cdr3_nt: TGTGCCAGCAGCCCCGGGACTAACACCGGGGAGCTGTTTTTT
cdr3_length: 14; j_call: TRBJ1-2; clone_size: many; v_call: TRBV30; d_call: -; cdr3_aa: CAWRTTGQLYGYTF; cdr3_nt: TGTGCCTGGAGAACCACAGGACAGCTCTATGGCTACACCTTC
cdr3_length: 17; j_call: TRBJ2-1; clone_size: many; v_call: TRBV4-3; d_call: TRBD2; cdr3_aa: CASSQELLDSGIYEQFF; cdr3_nt: TGCGCCAGCAGCCAAGAACTTTTGGATAGCGGGATCTATGAGCAGTTCTTC
cdr3_length: 16; j_call: TRBJ2-7; clone_size: -; v_call: TRBV6-5; d_call: TRBD2; cdr3_aa: CASSRGGAGGFYEQYF; cdr3_nt: TGTGCCAGCAGTCGCGGGGGAGCGGGAGGGTTCTACGAGCAGTACTTC
cdr3_length: 14; j_call: TRBJ2-1; clone_size: -; v_call: TRBV5-1; d_call: -; cdr3_aa: CASSPNGVGIEQFF; cdr3_nt: TGCGCCAGCAGCCCAAATGGTGTCGGTATTGAGCAGTTCTTC
cdr3_length: 15; j_call: TRBJ2-3; clone_size: many; v_call: TRBV7-9; d_call: TRBD1; cdr3_aa: CASSSTGFSVDTQYF; cdr3_nt: TGTGCCAGCAGCTCGACAGGGTTTTCGGTAGATACGCAGTATTTT
cdr3_length: 15; j_call: TRBJ2-3; clone_size: -; v_call: TRBV5-1; d_call: -; cdr3_aa: CADRPGGISTDTQYF; cdr3_nt: TGCGCCGATAGGCCCGGCGGGATAAGCACAGATACGCAGTATTTT
cdr3_length: 14; j_call: TRBJ2-1; clone_size: many; v_call: TRBV6-5; d_call: -; cdr3_aa: CASSYGQGGNEQFF; cdr3_nt: TGTGCCAGCAGTTATGGCCAGGGGGGCAATGAGCAGTTCTTC
cdr3_length: 15; j_call: TRBJ1-3; clone_size: many; v_call: TRBV29-1; d_call: -; cdr3_aa: CSASPGRGSGNTIYF; cdr3_nt: TGCAGCGCCTCGCCGGGCAGGGGCTCTGGAAACACCATATATTTT
cdr3_length: 15; j_call: TRBJ2-7; clone_size: many; v_call: TRBV6-5; d_call: TRBD1; cdr3_aa: CASSRTATGTGEQYF; cdr3_nt: TGTGCCAGCAGCCGTACGGCTACTGGGACAGGCGAGCAGTACTTC
cdr3_length: 14; j_call: TRBJ2-1; clone_size: many; v_call: TRBV6-2/TRBV6-3; d_call: -; cdr3_aa: CASSYLSGVGEQFF; cdr3_nt: TGTGCCAGCAGTTACTTATCGGGGGTTGGTGAGCAGTTCTTC
cdr3_length: 15; j_call: TRBJ2-3; clone_size: many; v_call: TRBV7-2; d_call: -; cdr3_aa: CASSLVLAAGDTQYF; cdr3_nt: TGTGCCAGCAGCTTAGTCTTAGCGGCGGGGGATACGCAGTATTTT
cdr3_length: 16; j_call: TRBJ1-1; clone_size: many; v_call: TRBV5-6; d_call: TRBD1; cdr3_aa: CASSLEWTGTNLEAFF; cdr3_nt: TGTGCCAGCAGCTTGGAATGGACAGGGACAAATCTTGAAGCTTTCTTT
cdr3_length: 17; j_call: TRBJ1-1; clone_size: many; v_call: TRBV6-2/TRBV6-3; d_call: TRBD1; cdr3_aa: CASSSFIPGQGGPEAFF; cdr3_nt: TGTGCCAGCAGTTCTTTCATCCCGGGACAGGGGGGTCCTGAAGCTTTCTTT
cdr3_length: 17; j_call: TRBJ2-4; clone_size: many; v_call: TRBV5-1; d_call: TRBD1; cdr3_aa: CASSPDRGRLRKNIQYF; cdr3_nt: TGTGCCAGCAGCCCGGACAGGGGGCGTCTCCGGAAAAACATTCAGTACTTC
cdr3_length: 16; j_call: TRBJ2-1; clone_size: many; v_call: TRBV10-3; d_call: TRBD2; cdr3_aa: CAISESSGGTHNEQFF; cdr3_nt: TGTGCCATCAGTGAGTCGAGCGGGGGGACTCACAATGAGCAGTTCTTC
cdr3_length: 14; j_call: TRBJ2-4; clone_size: many; v_call: TRBV18; d_call: -; cdr3_aa: CASSPAIAKNIQYF; cdr3_nt: TGTGCCAGCTCACCGGCCATAGCCAAAAACATTCAGTACTTC
cdr3_length: 15; j_call: TRBJ1-5; clone_size: -; v_call: TRBV28; d_call: -; cdr3_aa: CASSPHQGSNQPQHF; cdr3_nt: TGTGCCAGCAGTCCTCACCAGGGGAGCAATCAGCCCCAGCATTTT
cdr3_length: 17; j_call: TRBJ1-5; clone_size: many; v_call: TRBV7-9; d_call: -; cdr3_aa: CASSNPGPLTSNQPQHF; cdr3_nt: TGTGCCAGCAGCAACCCGGGGCCCCTCACAAGCAATCAGCCCCAGCATTTT
cdr3_length: 14; j_call: TRBJ2-5; clone_size: many; v_call: TRBV12-3/TRBV12-4; d_call: -; cdr3_aa: CASRPNGRKETQYF; cdr3_nt: TGTGCCAGCAGGCCAAATGGCAGAAAAGAGACCCAGTACTTC
cdr3_length: 13; j_call: TRBJ2-1; clone_size: many; v_call: TRBV7-6; d_call: -; cdr3_aa: CASSLTTSSEQFF; cdr3_nt: TGTGCCAGCAGCTTAACTACGTCGAGTGAGCAGTTCTTC
cdr3_length: 16; j_call: TRBJ2-3; clone_size: many; v_call: TRBV20-1; d_call: -; cdr3_aa: CSASALQGGGTDTQYF; cdr3_nt: TGCAGTGCTTCAGCCCTACAGGGTGGTGGCACAGATACGCAGTATTTT
cdr3_length: 12; j_call: TRBJ1-1; clone_size: many; v_call: TRBV14; d_call: TRBD1; cdr3_aa: CASSVSGGGAFF; cdr3_nt: TGTGCCAGCAGCGTATCAGGGGGCGGTGCTTTCTTT
cdr3_length: 12; j_call: TRBJ1-5; clone_size: few; v_call: TRBV19; d_call: TRBD1; cdr3_aa: CASEGGGEPQHF; cdr3_nt: TGTGCCAGCGAAGGGGGCGGGGAGCCCCAGCATTTT
cdr3_length: 14; j_call: TRBJ2-7; clone_size: many; v_call: TRBV20-1; d_call: -; cdr3_aa: CSAIPSQGGYEQYF; cdr3_nt: TGCAGTGCAATACCCTCGCAGGGGGGGTACGAGCAGTACTTC
cdr3_length: 13; j_call: TRBJ1-2; clone_size: many; v_call: TRBV10-2; d_call: -; cdr3_aa: CASSERLEEGYTF; cdr3_nt: TGCGCCAGCAGTGAAAGGCTTGAAGAAGGCTACACCTTC
cdr3_length: 13; j_call: TRBJ1-6; clone_size: few; v_call: TRBV28; d_call: -; cdr3_aa: CASRIDVQSPLHF; cdr3_nt: TGTGCCAGCAGGATCGACGTACAGTCACCCCTCCACTTT
cdr3_length: 13; j_call: TRBJ1-1; clone_size: many; v_call: TRBV19; d_call: -; cdr3_aa: CASTEVVNTEAFF; cdr3_nt: TGTGCCAGTACCGAGGTTGTCAACACTGAAGCTTTCTTT
cdr3_length: 16; j_call: TRBJ2-2; clone_size: -; v_call: TRBV6-8; d_call: -; cdr3_aa: CASSHWGIDTGELFFF; cdr3_nt: -
cdr3_length: 17; j_call: TRBJ2-1; clone_size: many; v_call: TRBV9; d_call: TRBD2; cdr3_aa: CASSVGGAGGAGFEQFF; cdr3_nt: TGTGCCAGCAGCGTAGGGGGGGCGGGGGGGGCCGGGTTTGAGCAGTTCTTC
cdr3_length: 15; j_call: TRBJ2-3; clone_size: once; v_call: TRBV28; d_call: -; cdr3_aa: CASRPPRLWGDSQYF; cdr3_nt: TGTGCCAGCAGGCCTCCGAGACTGTGGGGGGATTCGCAGTATTTT
cdr3_length: 15; j_call: TRBJ1-6; clone_size: many; v_call: TRBV20-1; d_call: -; cdr3_aa: CSARDSRGFSSPLHF; cdr3_nt: TGCAGTGCTAGAGATTCACGGGGTTTCAGCTCACCCCTCCACTTT
cdr3_length: 15; j_call: TRBJ1-1; clone_size: many; v_call: TRBV6-1; d_call: TRBD1; cdr3_aa: CASSEAGTGGTEAFF; cdr3_nt: TGTGCCAGCAGTGAAGCCGGGACAGGGGGCACTGAAGCTTTCTTT
cdr3_length: 15; j_call: TRBJ2-1; clone_size: few; v_call: TRBV5-4; d_call: -; cdr3_aa: CASSPRAGSYNEQFF; cdr3_nt: TGTGCCAGCAGCCCACGGGCGGGGTCCTACAATGAGCAGTTCTTC
cdr3_length: 15; j_call: TRBJ1-1; clone_size: many; v_call: TRBV18; d_call: -; cdr3_aa: CASSPQGGVGTEAFF; cdr3_nt: TGTGCCAGCTCCCCGCAGGGAGGGGTTGGGACTGAAGCTTTCTTT
cdr3_length: 18; j_call: TRBJ2-3; clone_size: -; v_call: TRBV7-8; d_call: TRBD2; cdr3_aa: CASSLYGFGTSETDTQYF; cdr3_nt: TGTGCCAGCAGCTTATATGGGTTCGGGACTAGCGAGACAGATACGCAGTATTTT
cdr3_length: 15; j_call: TRBJ2-7; clone_size: -; v_call: TRBV5-1; d_call: TRBD1; cdr3_aa: CASSLADRGADEQYF; cdr3_nt: TGCGCCAGCAGCTTGGCGGACAGGGGGGCCGACGAGCAGTACTTC
cdr3_length: 14; j_call: TRBJ2-1; clone_size: many; v_call: TRBV28; d_call: -; cdr3_aa: CASSFPGPNNEQFF; cdr3_nt: TGTGCCAGCAGTTTCCCGGGCCCGAACAATGAGCAGTTCTTC
cdr3_length: 17; j_call: TRBJ2-7; clone_size: -; v_call: TRBV28; d_call: TRBD1; cdr3_aa: CASSQGARAGQDYEQYF; cdr3_nt: TGTGCCAGCAGCCAGGGGGCCAGGGCGGGACAGGACTACGAGCAGTACTTC
cdr3_length: 14; j_call: TRBJ1-1; clone_size: many; v_call: TRBV3-1; d_call: -; cdr3_aa: CASVKFTMNTEAFF; cdr3_nt: TGTGCCAGCGTCAAGTTTACCATGAACACTGAAGCTTTCTTT